This TCR beta chain was observed in a study of shared clonotypes between healthy human individuals. Naive CD8 cells were CD45RO-negative, positively selected for CCR7, excluding terminally differentiated effector memory CD45RA+ cells. This clone was picked up a small number of times. This sample includes further DNA sequences coding for the same CDR3. Germline V gene sequence: CDR1 SGHAT, CDR2 FQNNGV. The CDR3 consists of 14 residues. With 3 bases clipped from V and 2 bases from J, the junction kept 1 base outside the gene matches. Only in-frame clones appear in the TCRdb table, and some are missing; sequencing was by immunoSEQ multiplex PCR. The sample shows about 2 million clones, approximately 94% of them seen only once.

What was sequenced was naive CD8+ T cells sorted from blood. The receptor was isolated from a man between 18 and 29 years old in good health. The V gene is TRBV11-2, the J gene TRBJ2-7; 10 nucleotides align to TRBD1. CDR3 sequence (DNA): TGTGCCAGCAGCTTTGGGACAGGGGCCTACGAGCAGTACTTC. Translating it yields CASSFGTGAYEQYF.